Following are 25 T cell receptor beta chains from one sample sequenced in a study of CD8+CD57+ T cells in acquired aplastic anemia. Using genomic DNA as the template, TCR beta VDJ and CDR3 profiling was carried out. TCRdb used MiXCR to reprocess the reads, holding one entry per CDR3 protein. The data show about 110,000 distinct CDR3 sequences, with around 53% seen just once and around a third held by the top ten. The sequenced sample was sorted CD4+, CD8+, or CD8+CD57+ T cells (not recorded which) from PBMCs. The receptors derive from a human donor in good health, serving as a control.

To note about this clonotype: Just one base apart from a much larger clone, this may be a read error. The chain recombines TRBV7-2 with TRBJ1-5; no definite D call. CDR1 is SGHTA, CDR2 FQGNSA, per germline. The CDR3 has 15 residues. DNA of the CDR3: TGTGCCAGCAGCTTAGGACTGTATAGCGATCAGCCCCAGCATTTT. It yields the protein CASSLGLYSDQPQHF.

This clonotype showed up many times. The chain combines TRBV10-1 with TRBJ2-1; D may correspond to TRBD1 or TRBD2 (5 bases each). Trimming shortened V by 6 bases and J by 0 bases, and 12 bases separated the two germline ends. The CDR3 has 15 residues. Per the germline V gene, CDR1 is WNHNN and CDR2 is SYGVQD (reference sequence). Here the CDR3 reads CASSRDQSSYNEQFF. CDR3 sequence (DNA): TGCGCCAGCAGCCGGGACCAGAGCTCCTACAATGAGCAGTTCTTC.

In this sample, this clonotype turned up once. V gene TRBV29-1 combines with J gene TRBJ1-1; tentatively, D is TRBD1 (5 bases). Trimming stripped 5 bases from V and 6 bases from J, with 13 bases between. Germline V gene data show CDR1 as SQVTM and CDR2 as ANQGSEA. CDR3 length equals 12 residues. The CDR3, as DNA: TGCAGCGTTCAGTGGGAGGGACCTGAAGCTTTCTTT. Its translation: CSVQWEGPEAFF.

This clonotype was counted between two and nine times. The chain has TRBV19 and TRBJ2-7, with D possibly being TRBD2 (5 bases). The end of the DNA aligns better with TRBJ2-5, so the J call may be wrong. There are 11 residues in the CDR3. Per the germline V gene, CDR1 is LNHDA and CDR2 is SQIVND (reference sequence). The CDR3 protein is CASTTGETQYF. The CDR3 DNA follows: TGTGCCAGCACTACGGGGGAGACCCAGTACTTC.

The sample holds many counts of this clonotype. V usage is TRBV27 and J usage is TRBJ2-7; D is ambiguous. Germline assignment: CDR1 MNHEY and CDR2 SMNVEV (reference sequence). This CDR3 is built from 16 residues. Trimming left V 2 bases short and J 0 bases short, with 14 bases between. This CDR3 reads CASSLKGRISSYEQYF. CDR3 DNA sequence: TGTGCCAGCAGTTTAAAAGGACGGATTAGCTCCTACGAGCAGTACTTC.

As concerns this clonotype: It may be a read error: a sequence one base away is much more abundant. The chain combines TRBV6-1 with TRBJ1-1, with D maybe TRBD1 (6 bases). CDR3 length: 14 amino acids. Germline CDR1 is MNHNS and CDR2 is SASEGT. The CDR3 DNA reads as TGTGCCAGCAGCCCCGCGGGGGCATACACTGAAGCTTCCTTT. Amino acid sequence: CASSPAGAYTEASF.

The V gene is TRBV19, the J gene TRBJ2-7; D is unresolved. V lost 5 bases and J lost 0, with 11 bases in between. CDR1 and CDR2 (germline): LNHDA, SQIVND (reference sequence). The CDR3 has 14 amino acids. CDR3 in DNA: TGTGCCAGTAGTTCTGACACCTTCTCCTACGAGCAGTACTTC. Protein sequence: CASSSDTFSYEQYF.

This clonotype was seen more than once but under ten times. DNA for the CDR3: TGCAGCGTTGAGGATAGGAGGGGGTTAGGCTACGAGCAGTACTTC. Protein product: CSVEDRRGLGYEQYF. This chain links TRBV29-1 with TRBJ2-7; D may match TRBD1 or TRBD2 (6 bases each). The V gene's germline CDR1 is SQVTM and CDR2 ANQGSEA. CDR3 length: 15 amino acids. V lost 3 bases and J lost 3, with 18 bases in between.

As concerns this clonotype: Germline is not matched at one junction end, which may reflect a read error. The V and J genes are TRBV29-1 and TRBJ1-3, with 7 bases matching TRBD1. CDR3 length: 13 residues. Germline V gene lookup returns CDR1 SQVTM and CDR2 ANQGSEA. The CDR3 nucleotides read TGCAGCGTAAGGACAGGAGGGGAAACCACCATATACTTT. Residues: CSVRTGGETTIYF. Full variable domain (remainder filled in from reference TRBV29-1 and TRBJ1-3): SAVISQKPSRDICQRGTSLTIQCQVDSQVTMMFWYRQQPGQSLTLIATANQGSEATYESGFVIDKFPISRPNLTFSTLTVSNMSPEDSSIYLCSVRTGGETTIYFGEGSWLTVV.

Written as DNA, the CDR3 is TGTGCCAGCAGCCCTCGGACAGTTGTTCAGCCCCAGCATTTT. Protein: CASSPRTVVQPQHF. The V gene is TRBV7-2, the J gene TRBJ1-5, with D maybe TRBD1 (6 bases). CDR3 size: 14 residues. V lost 5 bases, J lost 6 bases, and 14 bases lay in between. Per germline, CDR1 SGHTA and CDR2 FQGNSA.

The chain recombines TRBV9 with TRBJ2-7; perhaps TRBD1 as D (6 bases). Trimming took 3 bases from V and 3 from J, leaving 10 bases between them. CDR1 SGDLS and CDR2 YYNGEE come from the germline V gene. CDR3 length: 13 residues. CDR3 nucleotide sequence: TGTGCCAGCAGCGGCGGACAGTACTACGAGCAGTACTTC. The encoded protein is CASSGGQYYEQYF.

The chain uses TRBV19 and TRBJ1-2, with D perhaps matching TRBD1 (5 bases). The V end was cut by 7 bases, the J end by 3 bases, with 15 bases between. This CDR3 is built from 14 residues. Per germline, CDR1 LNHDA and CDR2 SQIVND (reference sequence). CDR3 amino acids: CASNAGRDYYGYTF. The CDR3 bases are TGTGCCAGTAATGCGGGCAGGGACTACTATGGCTACACCTTC. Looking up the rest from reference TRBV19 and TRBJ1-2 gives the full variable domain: DGGITQSPKYLFRKEGQNVTLSCEQNLNHDAMYWYRQDPGQGLRLIYYSQIVNDFQKGDIAEGYSVSREKKESFPLTVTSAQKNPTAFYLCASNAGRDYYGYTFGSGTRLTVV.

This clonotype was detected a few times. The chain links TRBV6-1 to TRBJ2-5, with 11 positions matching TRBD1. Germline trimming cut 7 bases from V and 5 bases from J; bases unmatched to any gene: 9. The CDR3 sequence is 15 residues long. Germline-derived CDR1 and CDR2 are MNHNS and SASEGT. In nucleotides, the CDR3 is TGTGCCAGCAAAAAACCGGGACAGGGGGGGGAGACCCAGTACTTC. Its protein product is CASKKPGQGGETQYF.

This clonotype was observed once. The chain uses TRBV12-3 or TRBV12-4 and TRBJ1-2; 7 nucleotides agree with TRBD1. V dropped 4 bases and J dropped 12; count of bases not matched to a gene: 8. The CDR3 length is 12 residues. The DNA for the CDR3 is TGTGCCAGCAGTTACGACAGGGCTGGAAACACCTTC. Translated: CASSYDRAGNTF.

CDR3 DNA sequence: TGCAGTGCTAGGGGGGGTAGCTACGAGCAGTACTTC. Encoded protein: CSARGGSYEQYF. V usage is TRBV20-1 and J usage is TRBJ2-7; weak D call: TRBD2 (6 bases). This CDR3 is built from 12 residues. Trimming removed 3 bases from V and 3 bases from J, with 9 bases in between. Germline CDR1 is DFQATT and CDR2 is SNEGSKA (reference sequence).

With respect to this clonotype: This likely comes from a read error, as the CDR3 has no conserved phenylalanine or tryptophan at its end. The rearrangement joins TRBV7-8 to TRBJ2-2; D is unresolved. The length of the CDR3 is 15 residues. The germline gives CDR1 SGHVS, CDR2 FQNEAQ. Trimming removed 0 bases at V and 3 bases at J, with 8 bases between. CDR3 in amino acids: CASSLAPGDTGELFS. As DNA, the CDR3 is TGTGCCAGCAGCTTAGCCCCAGGCGACACCGGGGAGCTGTTTTCT.

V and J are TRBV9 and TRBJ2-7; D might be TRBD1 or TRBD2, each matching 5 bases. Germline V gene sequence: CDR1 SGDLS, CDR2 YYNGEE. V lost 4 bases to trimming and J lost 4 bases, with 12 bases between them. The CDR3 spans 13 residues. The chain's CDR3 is CASSPLGEYEQYF. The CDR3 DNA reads TGTGCCAGCAGCCCCCTGGGGGAATACGAGCAGTACTTC.

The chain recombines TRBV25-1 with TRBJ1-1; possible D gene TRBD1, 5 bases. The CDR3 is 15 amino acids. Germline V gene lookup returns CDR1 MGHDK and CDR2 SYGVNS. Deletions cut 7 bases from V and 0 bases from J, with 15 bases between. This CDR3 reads CASTLQGTMNTEAFF. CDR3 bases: TGTGCCAGCACCCTACAAGGGACCATGAACACTGAAGCTTTCTTT.

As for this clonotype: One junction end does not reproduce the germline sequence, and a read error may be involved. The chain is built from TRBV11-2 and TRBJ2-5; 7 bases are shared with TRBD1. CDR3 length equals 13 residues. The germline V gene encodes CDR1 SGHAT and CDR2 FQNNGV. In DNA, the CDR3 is TGTGCCGGCAGCCCCGGGACAGATGAGACCCAGTACTTC. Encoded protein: CAGSPGTDETQYF.

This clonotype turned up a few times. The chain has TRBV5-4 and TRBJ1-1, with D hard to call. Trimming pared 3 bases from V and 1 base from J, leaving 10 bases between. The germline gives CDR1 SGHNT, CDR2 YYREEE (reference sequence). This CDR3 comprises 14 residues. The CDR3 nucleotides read TGTGCCAGCAGCTATTCCGAGGGGAACACTGAAGCTTTCTTT. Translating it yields CASSYSEGNTEAFF.

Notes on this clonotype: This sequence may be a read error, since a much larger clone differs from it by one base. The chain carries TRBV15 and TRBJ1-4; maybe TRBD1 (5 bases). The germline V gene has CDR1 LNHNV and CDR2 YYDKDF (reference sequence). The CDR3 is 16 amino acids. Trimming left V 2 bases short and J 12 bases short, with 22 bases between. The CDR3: CATSRPRGVLKEQLFF. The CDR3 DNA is TGTGCCACCAGCAGACCCCGGGGGGTCCTTAAGGAACAACTGTTTTTT.

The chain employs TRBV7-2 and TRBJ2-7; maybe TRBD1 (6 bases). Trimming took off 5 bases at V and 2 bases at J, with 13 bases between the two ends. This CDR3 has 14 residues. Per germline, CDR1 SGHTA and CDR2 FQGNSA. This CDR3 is CASSQRAGAYEQYF. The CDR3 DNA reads TGTGCCAGCAGCCAAAGGGCAGGGGCCTACGAGCAGTACTTC.

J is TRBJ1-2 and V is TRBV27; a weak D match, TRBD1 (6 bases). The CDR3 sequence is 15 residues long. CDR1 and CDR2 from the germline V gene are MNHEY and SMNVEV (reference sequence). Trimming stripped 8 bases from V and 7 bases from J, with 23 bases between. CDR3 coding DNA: TGTGCCAGCGTACCTGTGGGGGGCGCGTTGCTTGGCTACACCTTC. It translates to CASVPVGGALLGYTF.

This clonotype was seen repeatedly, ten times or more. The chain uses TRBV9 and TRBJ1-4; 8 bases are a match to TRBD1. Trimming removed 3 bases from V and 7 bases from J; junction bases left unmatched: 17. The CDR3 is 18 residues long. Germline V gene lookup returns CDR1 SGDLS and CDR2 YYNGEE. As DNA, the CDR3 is TGTGCCAGCAGCGGAACCCCTACGGACAGGGCGGAGAGTGAAAAACTGTTTTTT. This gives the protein CASSGTPTDRAESEKLFF.

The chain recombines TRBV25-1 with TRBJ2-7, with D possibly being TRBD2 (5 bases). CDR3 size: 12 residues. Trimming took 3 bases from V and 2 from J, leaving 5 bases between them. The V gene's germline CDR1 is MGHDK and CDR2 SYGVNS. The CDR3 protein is CASSDGTYEQYF. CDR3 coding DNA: TGTGCCAGCAGTGACGGGACCTACGAGCAGTACTTC.